What follows is one T cell receptor (beta chain) and its context. Clones were sequenced by immunoSEQ multiplex PCR, and TCRdb holds only the in-frame ones, with some missing. This sample has tens of thousands of clones; 88% occur once, and the top ten carry roughly an eighth. Germline CDR1 reads LNHDA; CDR2 reads SQIVND (reference sequence). CDR3 size: 13 residues. Trimming removed 6 bases at V and 1 base at J, with 9 bases between. The entry originates in a study of control samples from healthy donors and cancer patients. The sequencing input was blood. The receptor was isolated from a woman between 65 and 79 years old in good health. J is TRBJ1-1 and V is TRBV19; TRBD1 is a possible D gene (5 bases). CDR3 region: CASRGDGNTEAFF. In DNA, the CDR3 is TGTGCCAGTAGGGGGGACGGGAACACTGAAGCTTTCTTT.